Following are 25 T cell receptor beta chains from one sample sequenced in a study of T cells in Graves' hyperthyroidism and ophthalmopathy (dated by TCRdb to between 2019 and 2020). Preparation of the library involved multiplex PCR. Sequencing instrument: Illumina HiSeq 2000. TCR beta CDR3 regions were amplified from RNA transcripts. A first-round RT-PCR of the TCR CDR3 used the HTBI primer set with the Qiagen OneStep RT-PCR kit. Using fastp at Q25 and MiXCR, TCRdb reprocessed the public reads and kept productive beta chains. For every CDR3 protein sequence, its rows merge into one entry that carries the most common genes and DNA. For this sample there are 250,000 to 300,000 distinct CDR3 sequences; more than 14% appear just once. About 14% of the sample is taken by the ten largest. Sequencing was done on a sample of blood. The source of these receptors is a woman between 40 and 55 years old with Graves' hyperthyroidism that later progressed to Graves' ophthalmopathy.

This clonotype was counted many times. CDR3 DNA sequence: TGTGCCAGCTCACCCTTTTTCGCGAACGGGGAAGATACGCAGTATTTT. Translating gives CASSPFFANGEDTQYF. The rearrangement links TRBV18 to TRBJ2-3; maybe TRBD2 (5 bases). Germline loops: CDR1 KGHSH, CDR2 LQKENI. The V end lost 3 bases, the J end lost 5 bases, and 18 bases lay between the germline ends. The CDR3 runs to 16 residues.

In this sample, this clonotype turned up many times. The CDR3 DNA reads TGTGCCAGCAGTTTCTCGGGAGGCCTTGGAGCAGATACGCAGTATTTT. It is translated as CASSFSGGLGADTQYF. J is TRBJ2-3 and V is TRBV28; 7 bases map to TRBD2. This CDR3 has 16 residues. Germline CDR1 and CDR2: MDHEN and SYDVKM. After removal of 3 bases from V and 4 bases from J, the junction contained 10 bases not matched to a gene.

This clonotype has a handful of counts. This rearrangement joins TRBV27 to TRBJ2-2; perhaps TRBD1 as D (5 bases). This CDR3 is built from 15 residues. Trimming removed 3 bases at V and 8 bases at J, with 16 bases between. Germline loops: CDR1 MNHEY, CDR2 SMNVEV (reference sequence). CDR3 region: CASSFIGVYGGELFF. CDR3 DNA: TGTGCCAGCAGTTTCATAGGGGTATACGGAGGGGAGCTGTTTTTT.

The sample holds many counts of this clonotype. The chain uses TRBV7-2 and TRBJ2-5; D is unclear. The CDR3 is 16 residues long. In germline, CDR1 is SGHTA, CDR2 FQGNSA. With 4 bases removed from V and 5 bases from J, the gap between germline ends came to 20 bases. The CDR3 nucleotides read TGTGCCAGCAGCTATAAACTGACGGGCGGTGGGGAGACCCAGTACTTC. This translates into CASSYKLTGGGETQYF.

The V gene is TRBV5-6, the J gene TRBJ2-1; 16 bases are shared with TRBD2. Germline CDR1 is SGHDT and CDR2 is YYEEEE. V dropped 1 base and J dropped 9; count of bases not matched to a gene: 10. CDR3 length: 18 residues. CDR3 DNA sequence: TGTGCCAGCAGCTTGAGCGGGACTAGCGGGAGGGCCGCGAGTGAGCAGTTCTTC. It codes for CASSLSGTSGRAASEQFF.

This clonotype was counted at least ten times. The DNA for the CDR3 is TGTGCCAGCAGTTTCGACAGGGAAGCTTTCTTT. Its translation is CASSFDREAFF. The chain employs TRBV28 and TRBJ1-1, with D tentatively TRBD1 (6 bases). Germline values: CDR1 MDHEN, CDR2 SYDVKM. The CDR3 is made up of 11 amino acids. Trimming stripped 3 bases from V and 8 bases from J, with 7 bases between.

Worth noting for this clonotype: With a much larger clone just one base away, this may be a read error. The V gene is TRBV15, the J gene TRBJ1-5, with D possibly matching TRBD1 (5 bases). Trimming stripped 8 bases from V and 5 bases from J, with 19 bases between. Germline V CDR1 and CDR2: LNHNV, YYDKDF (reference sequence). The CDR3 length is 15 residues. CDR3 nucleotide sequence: TGTGCCACCGGCGGTAGAGGGGCGCGTTATCAGCCCCAGCATTTT. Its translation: CATGGRGARYQPQHF.

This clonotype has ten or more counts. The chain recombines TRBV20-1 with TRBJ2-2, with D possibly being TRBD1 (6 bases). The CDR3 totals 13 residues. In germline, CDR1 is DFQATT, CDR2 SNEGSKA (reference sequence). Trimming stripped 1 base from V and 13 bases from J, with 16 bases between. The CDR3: CSARVVQGDRLFF. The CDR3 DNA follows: TGCAGTGCTAGAGTTGTACAGGGAGACCGGCTGTTTTTT.

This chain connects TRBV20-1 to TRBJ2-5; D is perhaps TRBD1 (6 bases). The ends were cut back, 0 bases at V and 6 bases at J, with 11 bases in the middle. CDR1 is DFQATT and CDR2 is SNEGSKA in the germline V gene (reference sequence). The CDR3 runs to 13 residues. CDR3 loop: CSARDQGTKTQYF. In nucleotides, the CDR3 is TGCAGTGCTAGAGACCAGGGGACGAAGACCCAGTACTTC.

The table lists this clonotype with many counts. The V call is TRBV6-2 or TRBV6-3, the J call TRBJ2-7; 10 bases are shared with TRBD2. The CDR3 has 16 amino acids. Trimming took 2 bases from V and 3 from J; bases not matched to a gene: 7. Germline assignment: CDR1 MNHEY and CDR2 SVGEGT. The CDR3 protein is CASSYGPSGRGYEQYF. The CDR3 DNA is TGTGCCAGCAGTTACGGCCCTAGCGGGAGAGGCTACGAGCAGTACTTC.

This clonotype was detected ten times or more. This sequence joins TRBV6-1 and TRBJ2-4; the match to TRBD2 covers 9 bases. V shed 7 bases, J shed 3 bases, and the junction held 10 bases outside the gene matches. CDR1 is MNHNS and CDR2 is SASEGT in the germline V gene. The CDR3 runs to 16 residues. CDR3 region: CASTLERGVGKNIQYF. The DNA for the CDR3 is TGTGCCAGCACCCTAGAGCGGGGGGTCGGCAAAAACATTCAGTACTTC.

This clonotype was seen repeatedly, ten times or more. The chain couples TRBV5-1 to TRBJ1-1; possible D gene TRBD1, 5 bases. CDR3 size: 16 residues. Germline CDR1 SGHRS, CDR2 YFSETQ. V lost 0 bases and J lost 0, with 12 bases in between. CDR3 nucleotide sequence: TGCGCCAGCAGCTTGGTCACCGGGACGGTGAACACTGAAGCTTTCTTT. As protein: CASSLVTGTVNTEAFF.

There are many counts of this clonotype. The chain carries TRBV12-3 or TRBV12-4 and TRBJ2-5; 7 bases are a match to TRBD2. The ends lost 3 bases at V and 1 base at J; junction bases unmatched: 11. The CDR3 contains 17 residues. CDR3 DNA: TGTGCCAGCAGTTTTTTCGGGCGGGAGTCCCGCCAAGAGACCCAGTACTTC. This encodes CASSFFGRESRQETQYF.

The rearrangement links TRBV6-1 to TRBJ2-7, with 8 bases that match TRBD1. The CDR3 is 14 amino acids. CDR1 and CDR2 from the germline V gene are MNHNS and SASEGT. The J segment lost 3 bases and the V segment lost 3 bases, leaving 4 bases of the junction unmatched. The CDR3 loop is CASSEVGQGYEQYF. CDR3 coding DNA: TGTGCCAGCAGTGAGGTAGGACAGGGCTACGAGCAGTACTTC.

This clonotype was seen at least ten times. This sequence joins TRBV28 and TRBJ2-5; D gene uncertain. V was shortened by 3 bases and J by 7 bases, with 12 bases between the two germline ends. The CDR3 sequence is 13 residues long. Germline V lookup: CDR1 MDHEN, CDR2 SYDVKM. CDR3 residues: CASSFAARGTQYF. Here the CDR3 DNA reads TGTGCCAGCAGTTTTGCGGCTCGAGGGACCCAGTACTTC.

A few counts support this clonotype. In DNA form, the CDR3 reads TGTGCCACCAGCAGACCGTACACCTATGGCTACACCTTC. Amino acids: CATSRPYTYGYTF. The chain joins TRBV15 to TRBJ1-2, with D uncertain. The germline gives CDR1 LNHNV, CDR2 YYDKDF (reference sequence). V was pared by 2 bases and J by 4 bases, with 8 bases between. CDR3 size: 13 residues.

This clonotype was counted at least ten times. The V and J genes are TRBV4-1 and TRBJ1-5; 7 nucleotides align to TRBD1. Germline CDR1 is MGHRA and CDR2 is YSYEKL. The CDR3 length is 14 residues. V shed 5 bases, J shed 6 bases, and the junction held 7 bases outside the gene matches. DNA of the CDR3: TGCGCCAGCAGCTTGGACAGGTTCCCTCAGCCCCAGCATTTT. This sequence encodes CASSLDRFPQPQHF.

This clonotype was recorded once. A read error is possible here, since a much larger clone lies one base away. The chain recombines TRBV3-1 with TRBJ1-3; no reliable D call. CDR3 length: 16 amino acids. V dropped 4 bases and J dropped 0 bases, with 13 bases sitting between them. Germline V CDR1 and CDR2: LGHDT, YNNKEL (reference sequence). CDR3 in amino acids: CASSRESFLSGNTIYF. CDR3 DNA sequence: TGTGCCAGCAGCCGGGAGTCTTTTCTCTCTGGAAACACCATATATTTT.

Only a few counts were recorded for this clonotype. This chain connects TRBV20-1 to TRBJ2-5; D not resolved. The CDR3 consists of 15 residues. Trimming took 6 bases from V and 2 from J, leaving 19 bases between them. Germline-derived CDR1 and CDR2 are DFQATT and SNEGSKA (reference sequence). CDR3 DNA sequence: TGCAGTGCAGGCGAAGGTGCAGTTTATCAAGAGACCCAGTACTTC. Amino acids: CSAGEGAVYQETQYF.

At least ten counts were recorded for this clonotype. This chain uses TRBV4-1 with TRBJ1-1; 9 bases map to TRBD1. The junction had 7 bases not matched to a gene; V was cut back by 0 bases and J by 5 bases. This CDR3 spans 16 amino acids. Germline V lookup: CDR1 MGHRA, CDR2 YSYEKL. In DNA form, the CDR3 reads TGCGCCAGCAGCCAAGAATTGTTAGGGACAGGGACTGAAGCTTTCTTT. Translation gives CASSQELLGTGTEAFF.

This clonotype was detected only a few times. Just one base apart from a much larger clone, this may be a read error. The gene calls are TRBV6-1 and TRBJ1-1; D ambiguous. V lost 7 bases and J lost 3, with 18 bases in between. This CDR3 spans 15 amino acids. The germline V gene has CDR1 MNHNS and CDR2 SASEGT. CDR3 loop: CASIPGGKEHTEAFF. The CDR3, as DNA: TGTGCCAGCATCCCCGGCGGGAAGGAACACACTGAAGCTTTCTTT.

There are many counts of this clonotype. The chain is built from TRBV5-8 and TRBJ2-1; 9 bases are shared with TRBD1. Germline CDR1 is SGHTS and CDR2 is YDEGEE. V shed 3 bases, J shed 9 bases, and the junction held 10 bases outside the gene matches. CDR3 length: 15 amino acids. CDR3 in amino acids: CASSSKQGAAGEQFF. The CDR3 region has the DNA TGTGCCAGCAGCTCCAAACAGGGGGCGGCGGGTGAGCAGTTCTTC. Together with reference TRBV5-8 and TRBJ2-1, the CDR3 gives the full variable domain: EAGVTQSPTHLIKTRGQQATLRCSPISGHTSVYWYQQALGLGLQFLLWYDEGEERNRGNFPPRFSGRQFPNYSSELNVNALELEDSALYLCASSSKQGAAGEQFFGPGTRLTVL.

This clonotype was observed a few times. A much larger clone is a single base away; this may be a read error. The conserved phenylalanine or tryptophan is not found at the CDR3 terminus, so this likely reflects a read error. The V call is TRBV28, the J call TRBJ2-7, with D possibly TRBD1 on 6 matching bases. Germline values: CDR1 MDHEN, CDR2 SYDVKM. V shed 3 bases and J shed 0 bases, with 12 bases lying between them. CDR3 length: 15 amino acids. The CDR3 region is CASSFRGRSSYEQYS. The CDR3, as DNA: TGTGCCAGCAGTTTCAGGGGAAGGAGCTCCTACGAGCAGTACTCC.

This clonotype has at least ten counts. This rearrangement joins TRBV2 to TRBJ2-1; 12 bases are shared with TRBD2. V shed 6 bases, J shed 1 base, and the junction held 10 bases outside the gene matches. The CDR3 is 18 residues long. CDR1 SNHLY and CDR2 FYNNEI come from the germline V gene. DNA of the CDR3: TGTGCCAGCAGACGCTCCCGACTAGCGGGAGCGTCCTACAATGAGCAGTTCTTC. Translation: CASRRSRLAGASYNEQFF. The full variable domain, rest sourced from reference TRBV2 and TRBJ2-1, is EPEVTQTPSHQVTQMGQEVILRCVPISNHLYFYWYRQILGQKVEFLVSFYNNEISEKSEIFDDQFSVERPDGSNFTLKIRSTKLEDSAMYFCASRRSRLAGASYNEQFFGPGTRLTVL.

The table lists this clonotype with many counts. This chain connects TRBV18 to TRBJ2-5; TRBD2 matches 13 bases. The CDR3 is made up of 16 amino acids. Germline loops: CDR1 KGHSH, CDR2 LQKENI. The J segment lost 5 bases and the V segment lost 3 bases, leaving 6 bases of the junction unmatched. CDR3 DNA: TGTGCCAGCTCACCTGGACTAGCGGGAGCTAGGGAGACCCAGTACTTC. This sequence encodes CASSPGLAGARETQYF.